This note documents a single T cell receptor beta chain sequence. The antigen remains unidentified. The assay was immunoSEQ multiplex PCR, and TCRdb's table has in-frame clones only and misses some. The sample has around 39,000 clones, about 80% seen once. The CDR3 covers 13 residues. V was shortened by 5 bases and J by 2 bases, with 10 bases between the two germline ends. Germline loops: CDR1 SGHAT, CDR2 FQNNGV. The data were obtained in a study of Siglec-9 on CD8 T cells in melanoma. Study results and limitations: In melanoma tumors, a Siglec-9-marked effector memory CD8+ subset reportedly appeared to accumulate.

Source material: Siglec-9- CD8+ T cells sorted from blood. The chain has TRBV11-2 and TRBJ2-7; D perhaps matches TRBD1 (6 bases). The clonotype originates from a human donor in good health. The CDR3 DNA sequence: TGTGCCAGCAGCCCACAGGGTACCTACGAGCAGTACTTC. This sequence encodes CASSPQGTYEQYF.